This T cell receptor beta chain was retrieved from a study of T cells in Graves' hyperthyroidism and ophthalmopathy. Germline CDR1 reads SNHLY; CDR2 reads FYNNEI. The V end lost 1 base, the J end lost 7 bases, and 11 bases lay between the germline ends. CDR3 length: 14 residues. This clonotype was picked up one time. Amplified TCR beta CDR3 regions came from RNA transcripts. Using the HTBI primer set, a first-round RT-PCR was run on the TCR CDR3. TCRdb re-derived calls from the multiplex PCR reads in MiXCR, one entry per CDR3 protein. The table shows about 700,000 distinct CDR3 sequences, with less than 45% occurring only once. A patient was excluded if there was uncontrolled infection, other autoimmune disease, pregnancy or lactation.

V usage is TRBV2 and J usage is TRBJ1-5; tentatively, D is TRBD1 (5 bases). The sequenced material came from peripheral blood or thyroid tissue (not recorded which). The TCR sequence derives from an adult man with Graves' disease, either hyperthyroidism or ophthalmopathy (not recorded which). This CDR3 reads CASSEGGAGQPQHF. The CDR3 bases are TGTGCCAGCAGTGAAGGGGGCGCAGGGCAGCCCCAGCATTTT.